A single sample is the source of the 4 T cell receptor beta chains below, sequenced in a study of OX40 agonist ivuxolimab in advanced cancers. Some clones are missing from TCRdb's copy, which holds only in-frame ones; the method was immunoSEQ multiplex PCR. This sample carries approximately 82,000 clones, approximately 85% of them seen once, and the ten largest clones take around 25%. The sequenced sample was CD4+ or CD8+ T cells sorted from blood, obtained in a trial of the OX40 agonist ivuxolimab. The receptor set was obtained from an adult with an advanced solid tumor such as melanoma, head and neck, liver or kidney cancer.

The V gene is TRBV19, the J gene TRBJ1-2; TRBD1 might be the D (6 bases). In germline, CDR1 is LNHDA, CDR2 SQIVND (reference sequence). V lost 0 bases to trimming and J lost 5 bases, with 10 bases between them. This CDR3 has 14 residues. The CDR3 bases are TGTGCCAGTAGTATAGACGACGACAGGTATGGCTACACCTTC. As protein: CASSIDDDRYGYTF.

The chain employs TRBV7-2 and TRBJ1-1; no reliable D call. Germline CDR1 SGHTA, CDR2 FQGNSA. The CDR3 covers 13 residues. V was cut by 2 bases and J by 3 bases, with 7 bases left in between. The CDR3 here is CASSLNGYTEAFF. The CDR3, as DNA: TGTGCCAGCAGCTTAAACGGCTACACTGAAGCTTTCTTT. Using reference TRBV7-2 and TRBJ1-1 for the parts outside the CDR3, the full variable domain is GAGVSQSPSNKVTEKGKDVELRCDPISGHTALYWYRQSLGQGLEFLIYFQGNSAPDKSGLPSDRFSAERTGGSVSTLTIQRTQQEDSAVYLCASSLNGYTEAFFGQGTRLTVV.

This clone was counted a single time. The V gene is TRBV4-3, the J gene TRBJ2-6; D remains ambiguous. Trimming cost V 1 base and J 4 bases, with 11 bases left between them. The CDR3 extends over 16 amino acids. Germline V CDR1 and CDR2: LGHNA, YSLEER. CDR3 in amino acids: CASSQGQTLGANVLTF. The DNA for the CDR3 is TGCGCCAGCAGCCAAGGGCAGACGCTCGGGGCCAACGTCCTGACTTTC.

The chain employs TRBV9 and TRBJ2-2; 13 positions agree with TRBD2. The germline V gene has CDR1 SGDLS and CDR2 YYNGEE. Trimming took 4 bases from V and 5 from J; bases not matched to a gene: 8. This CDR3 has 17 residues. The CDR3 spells CASSPRGGLAGTGELFF. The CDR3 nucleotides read TGTGCCAGCAGCCCCCGAGGGGGACTAGCGGGAACCGGGGAGCTGTTTTTT.